One and the same sample provided the 21 T cell receptor beta chains below, sequenced in a study of blood T cell repertoires in COVID-19. The data were produced by immunoSEQ multiplex PCR, yet TCRdb's version contains in-frame clones alone and is incomplete. The sample contains under 85,000 clones, approximately 90% of which appear only once. The sequencing input was peripheral blood. These TCRs come from a man between 70 and 80 years old with active or convalescent COVID-19.

The chain combines TRBV19 with TRBJ1-3, with D maybe TRBD1 (5 bases). Trimming took 9 bases from V and 0 from J, leaving 12 bases between them. This CDR3 is 14 amino acids long. Germline CDR1 reads LNHDA; CDR2 reads SQIVND (reference sequence). The CDR3 spells CASRQLYSGNTIYF. CDR3 bases: TGTGCCAGCCGACAGTTATACTCTGGAAACACCATATATTTT.

V and J are TRBV29-1 and TRBJ2-7; D unresolved. V lost 5 bases and J lost 2, with 10 bases in between. Germline CDR1 is SQVTM and CDR2 is ANQGSEA. The CDR3 is 12 residues long. The CDR3 coding sequence is TGCAGCGTTAGTGGTCCTACCTACGAGCAGTACTTC. Protein: CSVSGPTYEQYF.

The chain links TRBV24-1 to TRBJ1-1, with no clear D. Germline V gives CDR1 KGHDR, CDR2 SFDVKD. Trimming cost V 7 bases and J 0 bases, with 11 bases left between them. This CDR3 contains 14 residues. The CDR3: CATSPGGMNTEAFF. The CDR3 bases are TGTGCCACCAGCCCAGGAGGAATGAACACTGAAGCTTTCTTT.

The genes are TRBV6-5 and TRBJ2-6; the D gene is possibly TRBD1 (6 bases). V gave up 0 bases and J gave up 0 bases, with 6 bases separating them. CDR3 length equals 16 residues. CDR1 is MNHEY, CDR2 SVGAGI, per germline. The chain's CDR3 is CASSYSGGSGANVLTF. The DNA for the CDR3 is TGTGCCAGCAGTTACTCAGGGGGCTCTGGGGCCAACGTCCTGACTTTC.

The V gene is TRBV28, the J gene TRBJ1-6, with D hard to call. The germline V gene encodes CDR1 MDHEN and CDR2 SYDVKM. This CDR3 region has 15 residues. The ends were cut back, 6 bases at V and 5 bases at J, with 14 bases in the middle. The CDR3 DNA sequence: TGTGCCAGCAGGTTGGGAGTGAATCATAATTCACCCCTCCACTTT. Residues: CASRLGVNHNSPLHF.

CDR3 nucleotide sequence: TGTGCCAGCGAACGTACCGGGACTAGAATATCGGATACGCAGTATTTT. It translates to CASERTGTRISDTQYF. The chain employs TRBV5-6 and TRBJ2-3; 8 positions agree with TRBD2. Per germline, CDR1 SGHDT and CDR2 YYEEEE. The CDR3 has 16 residues. The J segment lost 6 bases and the V segment lost 7 bases, leaving 16 bases of the junction unmatched.

J is TRBJ2-2 and V is TRBV28, with a possible D match to TRBD1 (7 bases). This CDR3 region has 16 residues. V dropped 2 bases and J dropped 0 bases, with 10 bases sitting between them. Germline V gene lookup returns CDR1 MDHEN and CDR2 SYDVKM. CDR3 loop: CASSLGGTANTGELFF. CDR3 in DNA: TGTGCCAGCAGTTTAGGCGGGACAGCGAACACCGGGGAGCTGTTTTTT.

The V gene is TRBV7-3, the J gene TRBJ2-1; 12 bases map to TRBD2. CDR1 is SGHTA, CDR2 FQGTGA, per germline. The CDR3 sequence is 18 residues long. With V trimmed by 0 bases and J by 2 bases, 5 bases remained unmatched. The CDR3: CASSLTPSGRAPYNEQFF. The DNA for the CDR3 is TGTGCCAGCAGCTTAACGCCTAGCGGGAGGGCCCCCTACAATGAGCAGTTCTTC.

The chain uses TRBV4-1 and TRBJ2-7, with 11 bases that match TRBD1. This CDR3 contains 15 residues. Germline trimming cut 4 bases from V and 6 bases from J; bases unmatched to any gene: 8. CDR1 MGHRA and CDR2 YSYEKL come from the germline V gene. CDR3 region: CASSPAGDRGAEQYF. CDR3 DNA: TGCGCCAGCAGCCCAGCGGGGGACAGGGGGGCCGAGCAGTACTTC.

Turning to this clone: The sample carries other DNA sequences with the same CDR3. This chain joins TRBV7-9 and TRBJ2-7; TRBD2 agrees at 8 bases. The CDR3 is made up of 13 amino acids. Germline V gene lookup returns CDR1 SEHNR and CDR2 FQNEAQ (reference sequence). V gave up 2 bases and J gave up 4 bases; unmatched junction bases: 1. Here the CDR3 DNA reads TGTGCCAGCAGCTTAACTAGCGGATACGAGCAGTACTTC. Residues: CASSLTSGYEQYF. Based on the CDR3 plus reference TRBV7-9 and TRBJ2-7, the full variable domain is DTGVSQNPRHKITKRGQNVTFRCDPISEHNRLYWYRQTLGQGPEFLTYFQNEAQLEKSRLLSDRFSAERPKGSFSTLEIQRTEQGDSAMYLCASSLTSGYEQYFGPGTRLTVT.

The rearrangement uses TRBV12-3 or TRBV12-4 and TRBJ1-1; TRBD1 matches 8 bases. Losses at the gene ends were 2 bases for V and 8 bases for J; bases not matched to a gene: 1. CDR3 size: 12 residues. CDR3 sequence reads: CASSLQGAEAFF. The CDR3, as DNA: TGTGCCAGCAGTTTACAGGGGGCAGAAGCTTTCTTT.

V gene TRBV7-2 combines with J gene TRBJ2-7; 9 bases are shared with TRBD1. This CDR3 is built from 16 residues. Unmatched junction bases numbered 8, after V lost 5 bases and J lost 0 bases. Germline V lookup: CDR1 SGHTA, CDR2 FQGNSA. The CDR3 is CASSLQQGAYSYEQYF. DNA for the CDR3: TGTGCCAGCAGCCTCCAACAGGGGGCTTACTCCTACGAGCAGTACTTC. The variable domain in full, with the rest retrieved from reference TRBV7-2 and TRBJ2-7, is GAGVSQSPSNKVTEKGKDVELRCDPISGHTALYWYRQSLGQGLEFLIYFQGNSAPDKSGLPSDRFSAERTGGSVSTLTIQRTQQEDSAVYLCASSLQQGAYSYEQYFGPGTRLTVT.

The J gene is TRBJ1-1, the V gene TRBV2; the match to TRBD1 covers 10 bases. Per germline, CDR1 SNHLY and CDR2 FYNNEI. This CDR3 spans 15 amino acids. V shed 6 bases, J shed 5 bases, and the junction held 9 bases outside the gene matches. The chain's CDR3 is CASRAAGQGGTEAFF. DNA for the CDR3: TGTGCCAGCAGGGCAGCTGGACAGGGGGGTACTGAAGCTTTCTTT.

This clone was detected only once. V is TRBV7-6 and J is TRBJ1-1; no clear D gene. CDR1 is SGHVS, CDR2 FNYEAQ, per germline. Trimming left V 7 bases short and J 4 bases short, with 13 bases between. The CDR3 is 13 amino acids. CDR3 DNA: TGTGCCAGCATCCTCCTCGCGAGCACTGAAGCTTTCTTT. Its translation: CASILLASTEAFF.

This clone was seen only a few times. V is TRBV10-3 and J is TRBJ1-1; TRBD1 aligns across 9 bases. J was trimmed by 0 bases and V by 8 bases; bases with no gene match: 4. Germline V gene lookup returns CDR1 ENHRY and CDR2 SYGVKD. There are 14 residues in the CDR3. The DNA for the CDR3 is TGTGCCATCCGGACAGGGGATATGAACACTGAAGCTTTCTTT. Encoded protein: CAIRTGDMNTEAFF.

J is TRBJ2-5 and V is TRBV24-1, with TRBD1 matching over 8 bases. The CDR3 is 18 amino acids. Per germline, CDR1 KGHDR and CDR2 SFDVKD. The V gene end was trimmed by 3 bases and the J gene end by 1 base; junction bases not matched to a gene: 12. CDR3 region: CATSDPLSTGAIQETQYF. The CDR3 DNA follows: TGTGCCACCAGTGATCCCTTATCGACAGGGGCTATCCAAGAGACCCAGTACTTC.

The V gene is TRBV28, the J gene TRBJ2-7; TRBD1 might be the D (5 bases). The germline V gene encodes CDR1 MDHEN and CDR2 SYDVKM. There are 12 residues in the CDR3. Trimming took 7 bases from V and 5 from J, leaving 12 bases between them. The chain's CDR3 is CASTDRKHEQYF. DNA of the CDR3: TGTGCCAGCACCGACAGAAAGCACGAGCAGTACTTC. Together with reference TRBV28 and TRBJ2-7, the CDR3 gives the full variable domain: DVKVTQSSRYLVKRTGEKVFLECVQDMDHENMFWYRQDPGLGLRLIYFSYDVKMKEKGDIPEGYSVSREKKERFSLILESASTNQTSMYLCASTDRKHEQYFGPGTRLTVT.

The genes are TRBV7-2 and TRBJ2-7; D uncertain. Germline CDR1 reads SGHTA; CDR2 reads FQGNSA. The CDR3 is 12 amino acids. V was cut by 5 bases and J by 6 bases, with 11 bases left in between. Written as DNA, the CDR3 is TGTGCCAGCAGCACTGGTCTTTCCGAGCAGTACTTC. This sequence encodes CASSTGLSEQYF. Combining the CDR3 with reference TRBV7-2 and TRBJ2-7 gives the whole variable domain GAGVSQSPSNKVTEKGKDVELRCDPISGHTALYWYRQSLGQGLEFLIYFQGNSAPDKSGLPSDRFSAERTGGSVSTLTIQRTQQEDSAVYLCASSTGLSEQYFGPGTRLTVT.

The table lists this clone with a count of one. This chain links TRBV27 with TRBJ1-2; possibly TRBD1 for D (6 bases). There are 14 residues in the CDR3. Germline V gene sequence: CDR1 MNHEY, CDR2 SMNVEV (reference sequence). V was pared by 3 bases and J by 4 bases, with 12 bases between. CDR3: CASSFRGGSYGYTF. The CDR3 region has the DNA TGTGCCAGCAGTTTCAGGGGAGGGTCCTATGGCTACACCTTC.

The chain couples TRBV28 to TRBJ1-4; no firm D call. CDR1 is MDHEN and CDR2 is SYDVKM in the germline V gene. Trimming took 3 bases from V and 4 from J, leaving 12 bases between them. The CDR3 extends over 15 amino acids. The CDR3: CASSLEAGDNEKLFF. CDR3 bases: TGTGCCAGCAGTTTGGAGGCAGGCGATAATGAAAAACTGTTTTTT.

The chain uses TRBV5-1 and TRBJ1-1, with 8 bases fitting TRBD1. The CDR3 sequence is 16 residues long. Trimming cost V 3 bases and J 4 bases; bases outside gene matches: 11. The germline CDR1 and CDR2 sequences are SGHRS and YFSETQ. The CDR3 coding sequence is TGCGCCAGCAGCTCGGGACAGGTATTGAAGAGCACTGAAGCTTTCTTT. Protein: CASSSGQVLKSTEAFF.